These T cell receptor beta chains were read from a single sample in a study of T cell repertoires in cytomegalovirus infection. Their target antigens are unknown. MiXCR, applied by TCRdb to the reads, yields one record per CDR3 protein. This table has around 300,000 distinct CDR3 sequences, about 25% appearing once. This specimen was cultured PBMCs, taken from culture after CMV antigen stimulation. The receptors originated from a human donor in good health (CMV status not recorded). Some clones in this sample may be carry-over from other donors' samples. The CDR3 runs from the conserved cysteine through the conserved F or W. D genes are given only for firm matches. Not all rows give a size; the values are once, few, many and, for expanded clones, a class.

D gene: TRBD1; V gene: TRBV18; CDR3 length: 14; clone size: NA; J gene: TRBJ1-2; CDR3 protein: CASSPRDSTYGYTF; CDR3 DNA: TGTGCCAGCTCACCACGGGACAGTACGTATGGCTACACCTTC
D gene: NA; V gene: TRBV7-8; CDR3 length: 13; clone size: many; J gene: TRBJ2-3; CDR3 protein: CASSVLTTDTQYF; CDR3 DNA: TGTGCCAGCAGCGTACTTACTACAGATACGCAGTATTTT
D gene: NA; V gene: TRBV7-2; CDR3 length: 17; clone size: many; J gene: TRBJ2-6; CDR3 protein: CASSPGRGIPGANVLTF; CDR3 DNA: TGTGCCAGCAGCCCCGGAAGAGGGATTCCTGGGGCCAACGTCCTGACTTTC
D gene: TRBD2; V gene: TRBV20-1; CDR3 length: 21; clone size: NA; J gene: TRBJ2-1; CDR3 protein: CSARVTGRVLSGRGGGNEQFF; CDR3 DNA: TGCAGTGCTAGAGTGACAGGCAGAGTTCTTAGCGGGAGGGGGGGGGGCAATGAGCAGTTCTTC
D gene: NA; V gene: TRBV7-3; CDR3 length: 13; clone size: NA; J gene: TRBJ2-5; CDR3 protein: CASSWFEEETQYF; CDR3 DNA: TGTGCCAGCAGCTGGTTCGAGGAGGAGACCCAGTACTTC
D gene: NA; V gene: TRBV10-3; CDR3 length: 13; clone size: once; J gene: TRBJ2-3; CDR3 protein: CAISLVRTDTQYF; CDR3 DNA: TGTGCCATCAGTCTCGTCCGCACAGATACGCAGTATTTT
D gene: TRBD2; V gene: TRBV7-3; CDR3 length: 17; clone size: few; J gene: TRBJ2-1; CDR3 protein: CASSPGPGLVGLDEQFF; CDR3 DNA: TGTGCCAGCAGCCCCGGACCGGGACTAGTTGGTTTGGATGAGCAGTTCTTC
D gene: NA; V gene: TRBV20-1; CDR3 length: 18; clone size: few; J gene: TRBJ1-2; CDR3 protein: CSARGRPLPGTQKVGYTF; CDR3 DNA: TGCAGTGCTAGGGGTCGCCCCCTCCCCGGGACCCAAAAGGTCGGCTACACCTTC
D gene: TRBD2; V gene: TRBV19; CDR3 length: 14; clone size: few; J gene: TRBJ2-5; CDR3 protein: CASRLAGGMKTQYF; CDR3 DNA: TGTGCCTCAAGACTAGCGGGAGGTATGAAGACCCAGTACTTC
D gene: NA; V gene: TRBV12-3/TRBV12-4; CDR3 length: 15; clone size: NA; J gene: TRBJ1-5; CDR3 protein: CASSLTTSSNQPQHF; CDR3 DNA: TGTGCCAGCAGTTTGACAACTTCTAGCAATCAGCCCCAGCATTTT
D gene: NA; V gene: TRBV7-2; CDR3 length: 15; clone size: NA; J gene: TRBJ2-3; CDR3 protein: CASSLGGGRADTQYF; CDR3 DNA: TGTGCCAGCAGCTTAGGAGGAGGGCGGGCAGATACGCAGTATTTT
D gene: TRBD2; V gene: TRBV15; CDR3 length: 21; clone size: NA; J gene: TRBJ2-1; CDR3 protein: CATSSLKPGLAPASSYNEQFF; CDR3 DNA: TGTGCCACCAGCAGCCTAAAACCGGGACTAGCTCCCGCGAGCTCCTACAATGAGCAGTTCTTC
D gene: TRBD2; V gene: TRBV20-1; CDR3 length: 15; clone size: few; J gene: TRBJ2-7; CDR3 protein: CSASGLAGSSYEQYF; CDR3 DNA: TGCAGTGCTAGTGGACTAGCGGGGAGCTCCTACGAGCAGTACTTC
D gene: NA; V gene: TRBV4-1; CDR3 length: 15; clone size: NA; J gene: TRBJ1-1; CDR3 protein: CASSQVGGQAVEAFF; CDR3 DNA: TGCGCCAGCAGCCAAGTGGGTGGGCAGGCCGTTGAAGCTTTCTTT
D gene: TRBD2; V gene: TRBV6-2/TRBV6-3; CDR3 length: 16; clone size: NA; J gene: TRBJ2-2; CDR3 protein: CASSYLLAVNTGELFF; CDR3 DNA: TGTGCCAGCAGTTATCTTCTAGCGGTTAACACCGGGGAGCTGTTTTTT
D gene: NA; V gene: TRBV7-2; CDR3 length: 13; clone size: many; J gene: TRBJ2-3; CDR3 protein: CASSLVVSDTQYF; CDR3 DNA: TGTGCCAGCAGCTTAGTCGTCAGTGATACGCAGTATTTT
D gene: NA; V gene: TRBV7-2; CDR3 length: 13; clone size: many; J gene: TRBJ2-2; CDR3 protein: CASSFTYTGELFF; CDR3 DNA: TGTGCCAGCAGCTTTACTTACACCGGGGAGCTGTTTTTT
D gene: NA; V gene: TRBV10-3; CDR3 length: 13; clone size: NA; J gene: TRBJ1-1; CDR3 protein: CAIRIRPNTEAFF; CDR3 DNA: TGTGCCATCAGAATCAGACCCAACACTGAAGCTTTCTTT
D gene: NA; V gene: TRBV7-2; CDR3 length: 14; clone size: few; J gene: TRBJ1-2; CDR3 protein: CASSLGQANYGYTF; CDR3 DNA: TGTGCCAGCAGCTTAGGGCAGGCTAACTATGGCTACACCTTC
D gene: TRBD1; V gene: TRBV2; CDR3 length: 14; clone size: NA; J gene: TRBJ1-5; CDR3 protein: CASRIGTGDQPQHF; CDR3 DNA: TGTGCCAGCAGGATCGGGACAGGGGATCAGCCCCAGCATTTT
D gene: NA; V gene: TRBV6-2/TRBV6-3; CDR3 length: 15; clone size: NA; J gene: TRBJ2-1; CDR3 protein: CASRFDYPAENEQFF; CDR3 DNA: TGTGCCAGCAGATTCGACTACCCAGCGGAGAATGAGCAGTTCTTC
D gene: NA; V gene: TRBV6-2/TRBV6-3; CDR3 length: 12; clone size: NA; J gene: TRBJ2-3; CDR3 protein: CASSPDEDTQYF; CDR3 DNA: TGTGCCAGCAGCCCCGACGAAGATACGCAGTATTTT
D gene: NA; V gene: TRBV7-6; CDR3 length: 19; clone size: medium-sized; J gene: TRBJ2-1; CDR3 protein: CASSLKPRFEAISYNEQFF; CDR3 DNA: TGTGCCAGCAGCTTAAAGCCGCGCTTCGAGGCTATATCCTACAATGAGCAGTTCTTC
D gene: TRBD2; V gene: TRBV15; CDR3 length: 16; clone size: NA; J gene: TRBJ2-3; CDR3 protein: CATSPGLAGDTDTQYF; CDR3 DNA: TGTGCCACCAGCCCAGGACTAGCGGGAGACACAGATACGCAGTATTTT
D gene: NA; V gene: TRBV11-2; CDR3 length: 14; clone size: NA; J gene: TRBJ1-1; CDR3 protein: CASSLVPGWTEAFF; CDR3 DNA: TGTGCCAGCAGCTTAGTCCCAGGGTGGACTGAAGCTTTCTTT
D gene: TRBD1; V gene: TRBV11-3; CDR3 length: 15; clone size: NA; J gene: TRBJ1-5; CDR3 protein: CASSRQGSGNQPQHF; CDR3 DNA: TGTGCCAGCAGTCGACAGGGGTCAGGCAATCAGCCCCAGCATTTT
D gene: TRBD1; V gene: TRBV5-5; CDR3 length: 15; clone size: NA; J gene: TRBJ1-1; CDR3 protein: CATRPVDRGFAEAFF; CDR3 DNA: TGTGCCACCCGACCCGTTGACAGGGGGTTCGCTGAAGCTTTCTTT
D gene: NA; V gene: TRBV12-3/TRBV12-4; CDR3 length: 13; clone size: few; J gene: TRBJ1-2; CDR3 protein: CDSSPRHNYGYTF; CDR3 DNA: TGTGACAGCAGTCCCCGGCACAACTATGGCTACACCTTC
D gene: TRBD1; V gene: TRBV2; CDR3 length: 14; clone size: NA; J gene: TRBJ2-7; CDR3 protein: CASISQGNSYEQYF; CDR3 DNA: TGTGCCAGCATTTCACAGGGGAACTCCTACGAGCAGTACTTC
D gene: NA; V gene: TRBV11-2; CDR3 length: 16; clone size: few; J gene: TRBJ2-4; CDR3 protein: CASSPGQFIAKNIQYF; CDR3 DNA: TGTGCCAGCAGCCCTGGACAGTTTATAGCCAAAAACATTCAGTACTTC
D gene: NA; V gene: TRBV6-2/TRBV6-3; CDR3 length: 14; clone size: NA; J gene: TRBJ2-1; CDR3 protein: CASRPGAAYNEQFF; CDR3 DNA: TGTGCCAGCAGACCCGGGGCAGCCTACAATGAGCAGTTCTTC
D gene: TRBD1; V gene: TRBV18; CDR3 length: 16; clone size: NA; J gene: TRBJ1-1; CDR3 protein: CASSPPARGLNTEAFF; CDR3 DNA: TGTGCCAGCTCACCACCGGCCAGGGGGTTGAACACTGAAGCTTTCTTT
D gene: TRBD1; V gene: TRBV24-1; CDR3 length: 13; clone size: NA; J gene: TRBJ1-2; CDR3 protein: CATSEHTGDGYTF; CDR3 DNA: TGTGCCACCAGTGAACATACAGGGGATGGCTACACCTTC
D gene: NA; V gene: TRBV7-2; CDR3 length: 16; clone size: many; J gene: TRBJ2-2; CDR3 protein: CASSPSVYRGTGELFF; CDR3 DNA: TGTGCCAGCAGCCCCTCAGTTTATCGTGGGACCGGGGAGCTGTTTTTT
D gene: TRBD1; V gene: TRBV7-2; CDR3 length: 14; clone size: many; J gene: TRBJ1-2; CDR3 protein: CASSPRQGAYGYTF; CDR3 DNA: TGTGCCAGCAGCCCTCGGCAGGGGGCCTATGGCTACACCTTC
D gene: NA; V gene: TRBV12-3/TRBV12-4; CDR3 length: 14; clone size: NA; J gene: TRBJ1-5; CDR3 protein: CASSWGGGTQPQHF; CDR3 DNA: TGTGCCAGCAGTTGGGGGGGCGGAACTCAGCCCCAGCATTTT
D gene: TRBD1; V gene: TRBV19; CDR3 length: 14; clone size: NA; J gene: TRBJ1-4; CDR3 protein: CASQTGVGNEKLFF; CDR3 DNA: TGTGCCAGCCAGACAGGGGTCGGGAATGAAAAACTGTTTTTT
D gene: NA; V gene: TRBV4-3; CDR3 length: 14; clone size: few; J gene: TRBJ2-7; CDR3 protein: CASSQDTADYEQYF; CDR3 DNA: TGCGCCAGCAGCCAAGATACGGCAGACTACGAGCAGTACTTC
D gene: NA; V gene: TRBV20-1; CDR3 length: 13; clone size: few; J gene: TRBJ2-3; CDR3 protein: CSFGTPRGDTQYF; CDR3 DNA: TGCAGTTTCGGGACACCGCGGGGAGATACGCAGTATTTT
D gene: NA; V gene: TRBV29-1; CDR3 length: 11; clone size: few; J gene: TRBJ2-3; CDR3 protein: CSVSFTDTQYF; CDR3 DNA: TGCAGCGTGAGTTTTACAGATACGCAGTATTTT
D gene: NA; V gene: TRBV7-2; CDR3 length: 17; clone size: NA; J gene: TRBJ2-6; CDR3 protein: CASSLVGGSSGANVLTF; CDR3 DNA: TGTGCCAGCAGCTTAGTTGGTGGGAGCTCTGGGGCCAACGTCCTGACTTTC
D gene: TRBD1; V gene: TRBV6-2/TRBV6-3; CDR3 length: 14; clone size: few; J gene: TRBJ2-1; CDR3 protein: CASLGQGNSNEQFF; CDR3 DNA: TGTGCCAGCCTCGGACAGGGTAACAGCAATGAGCAGTTCTTC
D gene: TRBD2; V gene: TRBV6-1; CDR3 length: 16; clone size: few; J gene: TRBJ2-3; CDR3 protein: CASTVFSGASTDTQYF; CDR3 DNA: TGTGCCAGCACAGTGTTTAGCGGGGCTAGCACAGATACGCAGTATTTT
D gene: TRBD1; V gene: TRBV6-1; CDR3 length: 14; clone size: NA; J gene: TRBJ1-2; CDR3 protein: CASRDETGVVGYTF; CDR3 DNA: TGTGCCAGCAGGGACGAGACAGGGGTGGTTGGCTACACCTTC
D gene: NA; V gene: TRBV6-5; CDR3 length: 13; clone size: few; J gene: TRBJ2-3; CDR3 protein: CASRPLVTDTQYF; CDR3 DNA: TGTGCCAGCAGGCCGCTGGTAACAGATACGCAGTATTTT
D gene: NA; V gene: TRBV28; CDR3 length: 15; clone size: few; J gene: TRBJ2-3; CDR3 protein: CASSSDRTGTDTQYF; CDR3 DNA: TGTGCCAGCAGCTCGGACCGGACCGGCACAGATACGCAGTATTTT
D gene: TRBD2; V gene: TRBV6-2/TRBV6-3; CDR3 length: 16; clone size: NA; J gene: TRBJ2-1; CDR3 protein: CASRPLVQRGHNEQFF; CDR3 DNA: TGTGCCAGCAGACCCCTCGTGCAGCGGGGGCACAATGAGCAGTTCTTC
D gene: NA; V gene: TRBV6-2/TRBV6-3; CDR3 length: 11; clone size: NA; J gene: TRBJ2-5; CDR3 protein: CASTDQETQYF; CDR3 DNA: TGTGCCAGCACAGACCAAGAGACCCAGTACTTC
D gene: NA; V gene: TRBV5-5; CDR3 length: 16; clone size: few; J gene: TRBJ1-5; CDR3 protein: CASSLRPRQIGEPQHF; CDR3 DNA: TGTGCCAGCAGCTTGCGACCAAGACAGATTGGGGAGCCCCAGCATTTT
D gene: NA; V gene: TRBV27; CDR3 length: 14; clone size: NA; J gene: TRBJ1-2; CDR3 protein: CASSLSTANYGYTF; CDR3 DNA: TGTGCCAGCAGTTTATCAACAGCTAACTATGGCTACACCTTC
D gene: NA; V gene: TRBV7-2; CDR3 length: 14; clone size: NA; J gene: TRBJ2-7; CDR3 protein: CASSPSGIRYEQYF; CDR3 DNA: TGTGCCAGCAGCCCATCGGGGATTCGCTACGAGCAGTACTTC
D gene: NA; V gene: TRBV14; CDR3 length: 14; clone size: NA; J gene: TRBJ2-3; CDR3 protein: CASSQQNSLDTQYF; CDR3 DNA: TGTGCCAGCAGCCAGCAAAACAGTTTAGATACGCAGTATTTT
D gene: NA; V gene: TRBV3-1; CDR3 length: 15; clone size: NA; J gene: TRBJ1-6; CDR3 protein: CASSQGGGANSPLHF; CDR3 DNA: TGTGCCAGCAGCCAAGGAGGGGGAGCGAATTCACCCCTCCACTTT
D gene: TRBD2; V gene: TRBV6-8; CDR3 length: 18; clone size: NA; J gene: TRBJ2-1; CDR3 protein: CASSYQAGLAGADNEQFF; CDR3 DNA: TGTGCCAGCAGTTACCAAGCCGGATTAGCGGGAGCAGACAATGAGCAGTTCTTC
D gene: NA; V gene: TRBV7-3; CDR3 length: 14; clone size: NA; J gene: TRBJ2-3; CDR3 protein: CASSSLGPTDTQYF; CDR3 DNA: TGTGCCAGCAGCTCCCTGGGGCCCACAGATACGCAGTATTTT
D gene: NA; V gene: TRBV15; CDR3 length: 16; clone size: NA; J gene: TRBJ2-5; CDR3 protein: CATSRGFRGSGETQYF; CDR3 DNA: TGTGCCACCAGCAGGGGGTTCCGGGGATCGGGGGAGACCCAGTACTTC
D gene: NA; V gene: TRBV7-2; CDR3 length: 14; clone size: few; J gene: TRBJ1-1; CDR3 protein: CASSPRQAPTEAFF; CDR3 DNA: TGTGCCAGCAGCCCCCGACAGGCCCCCACTGAAGCTTTCTTT